The 3 T cell receptor beta chains below all came from one sample that was sequenced in a study of cytomegalovirus exposure and HLA in healthy donors. Generated by immunoSEQ multiplex PCR, the TCRdb table keeps only in-frame clones and is missing some. This table holds 250,000 to 300,000 clones, around 87% found once. The sample comprised PBMCs. Receptors were obtained from a woman aged 18 to 35 in good health and CMV-seronegative.

This clone was observed a single time. The chain employs TRBV5-4 and TRBJ1-3, with 9 nucleotides matching TRBD1. The CDR3 runs 17 residues. Germline CDR1 SGHNT, CDR2 YYREEE (reference sequence). V gave up 4 bases and J gave up 0 bases; unmatched junction bases: 8. The CDR3 region is CASSDAMTGGSGNTIYF. The CDR3 region has the DNA TGTGCCAGCAGCGACGCGATGACAGGGGGCTCTGGAAACACCATATATTTT.

This chain connects TRBV27 to TRBJ2-1; 11 positions match TRBD2. With 5 bases clipped from V and 3 bases from J, the junction kept 12 bases outside the gene matches. This CDR3 spans 18 amino acids. Germline V lookup: CDR1 MNHEY, CDR2 SMNVEV (reference sequence). Written as DNA, the CDR3 is TGTGCCAGCAGTCAGCGAGGACTAGCGGGCCCCATCTACAATGAGCAGTTCTTC. Protein product: CASSQRGLAGPIYNEQFF.

The chain uses TRBV28 and TRBJ2-7; tentatively, D is TRBD1 (6 bases). Germline assignment: CDR1 MDHEN and CDR2 SYDVKM. There are 15 residues in the CDR3. Deletions cut 6 bases from V and 7 bases from J, with 22 bases between. The CDR3 nucleotides are TGTGCCAGCAGCCCGTCGCCCGGGACACCAACTGAGCAGTACTTC. It is translated as CASSPSPGTPTEQYF.